This TCR beta chain appears in the sequencing data of a study of CD8 T cells in Susac syndrome (dated by TCRdb to between 2018 and 2021). Some background on the complete study: The study used repertoire sequencing to test whether antigen drove CD8+ T cell activation and differentiation in Susac syndrome.

RNA was extracted using the RNeasy kit, and roughly 0.5 to 1 microgram was reverse transcribed with random hexamers. TCR beta CDR3 regions were amplified with the immunoSEQ multiplex PCR assay covering 54 Vbeta and 13 Jbeta segments. PCR amplification bias was corrected using a synthetic template baseline for primer optimization and computational correction. The authors' analysis ran thus. Only productive sequences were kept, with reads annotated to V, D and J genes according to IMGT and analyzed in immunoSEQ Analyzer. Clonality was calculated as one minus the Shannon entropy normalized by log2 of the number of productive unique sequences. For each patient and control, public and private clones were evaluated within the 100 most prevalent clones. Susac-specific clones were defined as absent from healthy and MS cohorts, around 980 published viral clones and other ImmuneACCESS disease sequences. The public reads were quality trimmed at Q25 with fastp and then assembled into clones with MiXCR by TCRdb, keeping productive beta chains. All rows with the same CDR3 protein become a single entry with the most common DNA and genes. TCRdb's processing, not the study's, gives the V and J calls here. The sample profile shows over 150,000 distinct CDR3 sequences; approximately 93% of them were found once. The ten top clones hold more than 0.08% of the sample.

According to the germline V gene, CDR1 reads SGHTA and CDR2 reads FQGNSA. V is pared back by 6 bases and J by 9 bases, with 18 bases lying between the germline termini. The cysteine opens and the phenylalanine closes a CDR3 of 14 amino acids. Of all the DNA, just the CDR3 is kept, 42 bases in frame from base 1. On this clonotype: Its antigen is unknown. It has no much larger one-base neighbor in the sample; base qualities were not kept.

Peripheral blood CD8+ and CD4+ T cells from healthy donors, Susac syndrome patients and multiple sclerosis patients were profiled using high-throughput TCR beta sequencing. The multiple sclerosis controls were treatment-naive patients who had stable or active relapsing-remitting disease and met the revised McDonald criteria. Bulk CD8+ and CD4+ T cells were purified magnetically by negative isolation, whereas CD8+ TEMRA cells were enriched by FACS. Blood was collected in EDTA tubes and processed within 24 hours, with PBMCs isolated through density gradient centrifugation. PBMCs destined for TCR sequencing were cryopreserved in liquid nitrogen and later thawed in a 37 °C water bath. The sorted or isolated CD4+, CD8+ and CD8+ TEMRA cells had a purity of 90% or higher. General conclusions and limits of the study: The number of individuals in the TCR sequencing and HLA analysis was acknowledged as relatively small.

The sequence is built from TRBV7-2 and TRBJ2-1, and possibly TRBD2, on 6 matching bases. Sequencing input: CD4+ T cells from PBMCs. This TCR was recovered from a human donor with multiple sclerosis. Read as DNA, the sequence is TGTGCCAGCAGAAAGGAGGGCCCCCGGGGTGAGCAGTTCTTC. It translates to CASRKEGPRGEQFF.